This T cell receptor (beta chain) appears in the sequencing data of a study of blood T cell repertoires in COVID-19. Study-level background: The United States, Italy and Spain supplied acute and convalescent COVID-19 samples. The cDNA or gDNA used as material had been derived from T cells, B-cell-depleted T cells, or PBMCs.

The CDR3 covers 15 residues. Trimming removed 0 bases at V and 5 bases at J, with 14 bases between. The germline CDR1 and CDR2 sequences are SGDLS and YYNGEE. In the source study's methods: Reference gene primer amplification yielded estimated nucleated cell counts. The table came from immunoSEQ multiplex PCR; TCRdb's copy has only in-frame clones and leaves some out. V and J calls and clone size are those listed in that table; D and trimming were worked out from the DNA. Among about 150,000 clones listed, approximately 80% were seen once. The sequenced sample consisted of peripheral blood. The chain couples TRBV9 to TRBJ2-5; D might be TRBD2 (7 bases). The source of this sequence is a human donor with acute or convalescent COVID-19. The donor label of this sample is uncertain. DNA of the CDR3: TGTGCCAGCAGCGTAGTTGGGGGGGGGCTTGAGACCCAGTACTTC. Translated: CASSVVGGGLETQYF.